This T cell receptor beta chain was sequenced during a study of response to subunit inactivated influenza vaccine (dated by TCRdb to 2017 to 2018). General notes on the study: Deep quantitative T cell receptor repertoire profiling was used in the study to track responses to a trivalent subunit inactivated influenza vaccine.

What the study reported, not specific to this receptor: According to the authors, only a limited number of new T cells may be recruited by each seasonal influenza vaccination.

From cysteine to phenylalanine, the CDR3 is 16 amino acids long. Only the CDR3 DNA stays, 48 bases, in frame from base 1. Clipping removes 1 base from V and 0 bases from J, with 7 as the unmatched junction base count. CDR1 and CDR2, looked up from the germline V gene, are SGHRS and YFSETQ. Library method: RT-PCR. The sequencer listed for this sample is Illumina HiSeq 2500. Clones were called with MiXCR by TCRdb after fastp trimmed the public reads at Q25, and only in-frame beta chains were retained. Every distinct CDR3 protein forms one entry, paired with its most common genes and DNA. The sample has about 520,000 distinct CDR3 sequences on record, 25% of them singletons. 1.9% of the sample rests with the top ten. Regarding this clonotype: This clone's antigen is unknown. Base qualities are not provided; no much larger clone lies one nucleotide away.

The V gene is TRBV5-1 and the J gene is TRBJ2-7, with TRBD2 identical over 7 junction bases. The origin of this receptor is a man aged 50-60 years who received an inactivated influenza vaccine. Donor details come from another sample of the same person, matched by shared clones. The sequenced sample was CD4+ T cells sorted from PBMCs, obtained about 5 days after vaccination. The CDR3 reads CASSLSPGTTSYEQYF. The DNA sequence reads TGCGCCAGCAGCTTGTCCCCCGGGACTACCTCCTACGAGCAGTACTTC.